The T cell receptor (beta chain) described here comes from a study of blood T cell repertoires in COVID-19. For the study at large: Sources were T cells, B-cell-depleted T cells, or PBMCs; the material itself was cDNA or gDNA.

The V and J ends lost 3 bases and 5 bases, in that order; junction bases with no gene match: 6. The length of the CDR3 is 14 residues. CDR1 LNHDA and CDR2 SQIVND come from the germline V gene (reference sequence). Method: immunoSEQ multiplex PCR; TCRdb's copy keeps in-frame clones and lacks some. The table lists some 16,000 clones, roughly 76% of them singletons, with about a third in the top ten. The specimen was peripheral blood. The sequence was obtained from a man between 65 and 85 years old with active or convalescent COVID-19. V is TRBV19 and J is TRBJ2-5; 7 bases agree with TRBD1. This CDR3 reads CASSISGGQETQYF. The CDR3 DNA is TGTGCCAGTAGTATTTCAGGGGGACAGGAGACCCAGTACTTC.